This TCR beta chain emerged from a study of molecular identifiers for immune sequencing clone quantification. Findings of the study overall: Over 98% of effector molecules, but under 1% in naive cells, were held by clones with more than 20 RNA copies.

Previously published methods and listed TCR primers were used for the bulk TCR libraries. MiXCR, run by TCRdb on the PCR reads, gives a single entry per CDR3 protein. The sample yields over 600,000 distinct CDR3 sequences, about 20% seen once. Naive CD8 T cells were FACS-sorted by CD8+CD4-CCR7+CD45RA+ markers. On this clonotype itself: What it recognizes is unknown.

The sequencing input was naive CD8+ T cells from blood, with Jurkat cell RNA spiked in. Specified subset: FACS-sorted CD8+CD4-CCR7+CD45RA+ naive T cells. This clonotype originated in a human donor in good health. Some libraries in this study had Jurkat cell RNA spiked in.

CDR3 sequence: CASSQVPEANYGYTF. CDR3 in DNA: TGCGCCAGCAGCCAAGTCCCGGAAGCTAACTATGGCTACACCTTC. The V gene is TRBV4-3, the J gene TRBJ1-2; unclear D gene. The CDR3 has 15 amino acids. The germline gives CDR1 LGHNA, CDR2 YSLEER. Between the trimmed V and J ends, which lost 1 base and 0 bases, there was a span of 9 bases.